Below are 3 T cell receptor beta chains sequenced from a single sample in a study of blood T cell repertoires in COVID-19. This table comes from immunoSEQ multiplex PCR, and its TCRdb copy is limited to in-frame clones, with some not included. The sample lists 99,000 or so clones, roughly four fifths occurring once. Specimen: peripheral blood. These receptors originate from a man in his sixties with acute or convalescent COVID-19.

The genes are TRBV6-4 and TRBJ2-3, with TRBD2 matching over 14 bases. Per germline, CDR1 MRHNA and CDR2 SNTAGT. The ends lost 8 bases at V and 4 bases at J; junction bases unmatched: 5. The CDR3 consists of 15 residues. CDR3 bases: TGTGCCAGCTCTGGACTAGCGGGAGGACCAGATACGCAGTATTTT. It codes for CASSGLAGGPDTQYF.

The chain joins TRBV7-3 to TRBJ2-1; 12 bases are a match to TRBD2. This CDR3 comprises 19 residues. The trim removed 1 base at V and 2 bases at J, leaving 9 bases unmatched. CDR1 and CDR2 from the germline V gene are SGHTA and FQGTGA. As DNA, the CDR3 is TGTGCCAGCAGCTTAAGGGGACTAGCGGGCCAAGATGCCTACAATGAGCAGTTCTTC. It translates to CASSLRGLAGQDAYNEQFF. Variable domain in full (rest from reference TRBV7-3 and TRBJ2-1): GAGVSQTPSNKVTEKGKYVELRCDPISGHTALYWYRQSLGQGPEFLIYFQGTGAADDSGLPNDRFFAVRPEGSVSTLKIQRTERGDSAVYLCASSLRGLAGQDAYNEQFFGPGTRLTVL.

This rearrangement joins TRBV5-1 to TRBJ1-1; D is unresolved. Germline CDR1 reads SGHRS; CDR2 reads YFSETQ. Trimming pared 0 bases from V and 1 base from J, leaving 7 bases between. CDR3 length: 14 residues. This CDR3 is CASSLEPGNTEAFF. The CDR3 coding sequence is TGCGCCAGCAGCTTGGAACCAGGGAACACTGAAGCTTTCTTT.